Shown below are 19 T cell receptor beta chains from a single sample sequenced in a study of blood T cells in healthy people across ages. For the second PCR, which ran for about 7 to 11 cycles, a sample-barcoded 5' primer and a J-beta primer mix were used. TCRdb passed the 5' RACE reads through MiXCR, listing each CDR3 protein once. The data show over 1,200,000 distinct CDR3 sequences, with 59% seen just once and under 8.5% held by the top ten. The specimen was blood. The receptor set was obtained from a man aged 18-30 years in good health.

The chain joins TRBV4-2 to TRBJ2-1, with 8 bases lining up with TRBD2. Per germline, CDR1 LGHNA and CDR2 YNFKEQ. The junction had 10 bases not matched to a gene; V was cut back by 0 bases and J by 0 bases. The CDR3 has 19 amino acids. CDR3 DNA sequence: TGTGCCAGCAGCCAAGAGCCCCCCCCTAGCGGGCGCTCCTACAATGAGCAGTTCTTC. Protein product: CASSQEPPPSGRSYNEQFF.

This sequence joins TRBV29-1 and TRBJ2-5; weak D call: TRBD2 (5 bases). The closer fit of TRBJ2-7 to the DNA end suggests the J call may be wrong. This CDR3 is built from 13 residues. The germline V gene has CDR1 SQVTM and CDR2 ANQGSEA. CDR3 region: CSVEGAGGDEQYF. Written as DNA, the CDR3 is TGCAGCGTTGAAGGGGCAGGAGGTGACGAGCAGTACTTC.

In this sample, this clonotype turned up once. J is TRBJ1-2 and V is TRBV2; D is possibly TRBD1 (5 bases). The CDR3 extends over 16 amino acids. V was pared by 3 bases and J by 0 bases, with 14 bases between. Germline CDR1 SNHLY, CDR2 FYNNEI. The CDR3 region is CASSEGEGETNYGYTF. The CDR3 region has the DNA TGTGCCAGCAGTGAGGGTGAAGGGGAGACTAACTATGGCTACACCTTC.

J is TRBJ2-2 and V is TRBV4-1; TRBD1 matches at 7 bases. The ends lost 4 bases at V and 4 bases at J; junction bases unmatched: 3. This CDR3 has 14 residues. Germline lookup yields CDR1 MGHRA and CDR2 YSYEKL. CDR3 DNA: TGCGCCAGCAGCCGACGACAGGGCACCGGGGAGCTGTTTTTT. This translates into CASSRRQGTGELFF.

V usage is TRBV4-1 and J usage is TRBJ2-5; tentative D call: TRBD2 (6 bases). The V end was cut by 3 bases, the J end by 1 base, with 9 bases between. The CDR3 is made up of 14 amino acids. Per germline, CDR1 MGHRA and CDR2 YSYEKL. This CDR3 is CASSQRGIQETQYF. CDR3 in DNA: TGCGCCAGCAGCCAGCGGGGAATCCAAGAGACCCAGTACTTC.

V gene TRBV7-6 combines with J gene TRBJ1-5; a weak D match, TRBD1 (6 bases). This CDR3 contains 14 residues. Looked up from germline, CDR1 is SGHVS and CDR2 is FNYEAQ. V was clipped by 5 bases and J by 5 bases, with 13 bases between them. CDR3 amino acids: CASSPRYRDQPQHF. CDR3 nucleotide sequence: TGTGCCAGCAGCCCCCGCTACAGGGATCAGCCCCAGCATTTT.

The V gene is TRBV3-1, the J gene TRBJ1-5, with a possible D match to TRBD1 (5 bases). The V end was cut by 5 bases, the J end by 7 bases, with 15 bases between. Germline V gene lookup returns CDR1 LGHDT and CDR2 YNNKEL (reference sequence). The CDR3 contains 14 residues. As DNA, the CDR3 is TGTGCCAGCAGCAAGGGAAGGGGTTGGCAGCCCCAGCATTTT. Residues: CASSKGRGWQPQHF.

The chain recombines TRBV2 with TRBJ2-7; D unclear. Trimming removed 3 bases from V and 6 bases from J, with 9 bases in between. The germline CDR1 and CDR2 sequences are SNHLY and FYNNEI. This CDR3 has 12 amino acids. The CDR3 DNA sequence: TGTGCCAGCAGTGATGGTGGACCCGAGCAGTACTTC. This gives the protein CASSDGGPEQYF. Based on the CDR3 plus reference TRBV2 and TRBJ2-7, the full variable domain is EPEVTQTPSHQVTQMGQEVILRCVPISNHLYFYWYRQILGQKVEFLVSFYNNEISEKSEIFDDQFSVERPDGSNFTLKIRSTKLEDSAMYFCASSDGGPEQYFGPGTRLTVT.

The chain has TRBV6-2 or TRBV6-3 and TRBJ1-2, with TRBD1 as a possible D gene (5 bases). Trimming removed 7 bases from V and 4 bases from J, with 22 bases in between. Per germline, CDR1 MNHEY and CDR2 SVGEGT. This CDR3 has 16 residues. This chain's CDR3 is CASKPSGFGALYGYTF. The CDR3, as DNA: TGTGCCAGCAAGCCTTCAGGTTTTGGGGCCCTCTATGGCTACACCTTC.

The rearrangement joins TRBV24-1 to TRBJ2-4; 8 bases map to TRBD1. The end of the DNA fits TRBJ2-5 better, so the J call may be wrong. The germline V gene has CDR1 KGHDR and CDR2 SFDVKD. The CDR3 totals 15 residues. In nucleotides, the CDR3 is TGTGCCACCAGTGATACCGGACAGGGCGAAGAGACCCAGTACTTC. This codes for CATSDTGQGEETQYF.

The J gene is TRBJ2-1, the V gene TRBV7-9; 8 bases fit TRBD1. The V segment lost 5 bases and the J segment 4 bases; nucleotides outside the gene matches: 10. CDR1 and CDR2 (germline): SEHNR, FQNEAQ (reference sequence). The CDR3 is 16 amino acids. The CDR3 here is CASSPTTGVGYNEQFF. CDR3 sequence (DNA): TGTGCCAGCAGCCCTACGACAGGGGTGGGGTACAATGAGCAGTTCTTC.

The chain has TRBV11-2 and TRBJ2-7; maybe TRBD2 (6 bases). Germline-derived CDR1 and CDR2 are SGHAT and FQNNGV. Trimming removed 4 bases at V and 0 bases at J, with 16 bases between. The CDR3 covers 16 residues. CDR3 region: CASSYHSGSSSYEQYF. In nucleotides, the CDR3 is TGTGCCAGCAGCTACCATAGCGGCTCTAGCTCCTACGAGCAGTACTTC.

This clonotype turned up a few times. The chain couples TRBV4-1 to TRBJ2-1; 9 bases are a match to TRBD2. With 2 bases clipped from V and 5 bases from J, the junction kept 4 bases outside the gene matches. The CDR3 loop spans 15 amino acids. Looked up from germline, CDR1 is MGHRA and CDR2 is YSYEKL. The CDR3 spells CASSQPTSGNNEQFF. In DNA form, the CDR3 reads TGCGCCAGCAGCCAACCGACTAGCGGTAACAATGAGCAGTTCTTC.

This sequence joins TRBV29-1 and TRBJ1-2; D gene ambiguous. The germline gives CDR1 SQVTM, CDR2 ANQGSEA. CDR3 size: 14 residues. Trimming cost V 0 bases and J 1 base, with 9 bases left between them. Here the CDR3 reads CSVEDRLGNYGYTF. The CDR3 DNA reads as TGCAGCGTTGAAGATCGGCTGGGTAACTATGGCTACACCTTC.

The rearrangement joins TRBV12-3 or TRBV12-4 to TRBJ1-6; D gene uncertain. The CDR3 has 15 residues. Trimming shortened V by 6 bases and J by 4 bases, and 13 bases separated the two germline ends. CDR3 in amino acids: CASSPPGIYNSPLHF. In nucleotides, the CDR3 is TGTGCCAGCAGCCCACCCGGGATATATAATTCACCCCTCCACTTT.

The table lists this clonotype with a few counts. The chain recombines TRBV10-1 with TRBJ2-2; TRBD1 matches at 10 bases. Unmatched junction bases numbered 12, after V lost 7 bases and J lost 7 bases. The CDR3 spans 16 residues. Germline CDR1 and CDR2: WNHNN and SYGVQD (reference sequence). The CDR3 DNA reads as TGCGCCAGCAAGCACTTTTCCGGGACAGGGGTCGGGGAGCTGTTTTTT. This gives the protein CASKHFSGTGVGELFF.

This chain uses TRBV9 with TRBJ2-7; D not resolved. CDR3 length: 15 amino acids. The V gene's germline CDR1 is SGDLS and CDR2 YYNGEE. Trimming took 0 bases from V and 2 from J, leaving 12 bases between them. DNA of the CDR3: TGTGCCAGCAGCGTAGGCCCAGACACTACCTACGAGCAGTACTTC. Protein sequence: CASSVGPDTTYEQYF.

J is TRBJ2-7 and V is TRBV7-9; D ambiguous. V lost 3 bases and J lost 1, with 10 bases in between. CDR1 and CDR2 (germline): SEHNR, FQNEAQ (reference sequence). This CDR3 contains 14 residues. The CDR3, as DNA: TGTGCCAGCAGCTTGATCGGCAAATCCTACGAGCAGTACTTC. Protein: CASSLIGKSYEQYF. Based on the CDR3 plus reference TRBV7-9 and TRBJ2-7, the full variable domain is DTGVSQNPRHKITKRGQNVTFRCDPISEHNRLYWYRQTLGQGPEFLTYFQNEAQLEKSRLLSDRFSAERPKGSFSTLEIQRTEQGDSAMYLCASSLIGKSYEQYFGPGTRLTVT.

The V call is TRBV20-1, the J call TRBJ2-1; D might be TRBD2 (6 bases). This CDR3 region has 15 residues. Trimming took off 4 bases at V and 7 bases at J, with 20 bases between the two ends. The germline CDR1 and CDR2 sequences are DFQATT and SNEGSKA (reference sequence). The CDR3 coding sequence is TGCAGTGCTATGGGGGAATCTAGCGCTTGGAATGAGCAGTTCTTC. This translates into CSAMGESSAWNEQFF.